This record looks at one T cell receptor beta chain sequence and its context. Antigen unknown. The sample contains more than one DNA sequence encoding this CDR3. The data were taken from a study of cytomegalovirus exposure and HLA in healthy donors. General study results and limits: Most CMV-associated TCR beta chains appeared HLA-restricted in a later analysis. Specific recognition of CMV antigens was confirmed in vitro for a few chains (all CMV-associated). For most TCR sequences rarity was the rule, although some public TCRs occurred in many donors. TCR beta chain V- and J-gene trimming was linked, in a later analysis, to a missense variant in DCLRE1C.

The PCR contained 60 Vbeta and 13 Jbeta primers. The assay was immunoSEQ multiplex PCR, and TCRdb's table has in-frame clones only and misses some. The repertoire has some 120,000 clones, roughly two thirds of them found once; the top ten carry 1.6%. Trimming stripped 7 bases from V and 9 bases from J, with 10 bases between. This CDR3 contains 11 residues. CDR1 SNHLY and CDR2 FYNNEI come from the germline V gene. The rearrangement joins TRBV2 to TRBJ2-1; no clear D. Sequenced material: PBMCs. This clonotype was obtained from a man aged 25 to 40 in good health and CMV-seropositive. This chain's CDR3 is CASTLSSEQFF. The CDR3 DNA is TGTGCCAGCACCCTAAGTAGTGAGCAGTTCTTC. The complete variable domain, with remaining parts taken from reference TRBV2 and TRBJ2-1, reads EPEVTQTPSHQVTQMGQEVILRCVPISNHLYFYWYRQILGQKVEFLVSFYNNEISEKSEIFDDQFSVERPDGSNFTLKIRSTKLEDSAMYFCASTLSSEQFFGPGTRLTVL.